A single sample is the source of the 8 T cell receptor beta chains below, sequenced in a study of blood T cell repertoires in COVID-19. Clones were read by immunoSEQ multiplex PCR, and TCRdb kept only the in-frame ones, dropping some. The sample includes roughly 150,000 clones, 80% to 85% of them seen just once. Sequencing used peripheral blood. The receptors stem from a man aged 70-80 years with active or convalescent COVID-19.

This clone turned up a few times. The V and J genes are TRBV4-3 and TRBJ1-2; D perhaps matches TRBD1 (5 bases). Germline V gene sequence: CDR1 LGHNA, CDR2 YSLEER. This CDR3 is built from 16 residues. With 1 base removed from V and 4 bases from J, the gap between germline ends came to 16 bases. The CDR3 bases are TGCGCCAGCAGCCAAGGTTGGGGGGGGATCGGCTATGGCTACACCTTC. Amino acids: CASSQGWGGIGYGYTF.

The rearrangement joins TRBV5-5 to TRBJ2-3, with a possible D match to TRBD2 (5 bases). There are 15 residues in the CDR3. CDR1 and CDR2 from the germline V gene are SGHKS and YYEKEE (reference sequence). The ends were cut back, 4 bases at V and 0 bases at J, with 12 bases in the middle. The CDR3 reads CASSPLAASTDTQYF. The CDR3 bases are TGTGCCAGCAGCCCTCTAGCTGCTAGCACAGATACGCAGTATTTT.

The chain combines TRBV29-1 with TRBJ2-3; TRBD2 matches at 14 bases. The germline V gene has CDR1 SQVTM and CDR2 ANQGSEA. CDR3 length equals 15 residues. Losses at the gene ends were 6 bases for V and 4 bases for J; bases not matched to a gene: 6. CDR3 bases: TGCAGCGTACTCGGGACTAGCGGGAGCTCAGATACGCAGTATTTT. It translates to CSVLGTSGSSDTQYF.

V and J are TRBV7-3 and TRBJ2-2; D gene uncertain. Between the trimmed V and J ends, which lost 4 bases and 1 base, there was a span of 10 bases. This CDR3 contains 15 residues. The germline V gene has CDR1 SGHTA and CDR2 FQGTGA. The CDR3 spells CASSSQAGNTGELFF. In nucleotides, the CDR3 is TGTGCCAGCAGCTCTCAGGCTGGGAACACCGGGGAGCTGTTTTTT.

The rearrangement joins TRBV2 to TRBJ1-5; the match to TRBD1 covers 11 bases. The CDR3 is 14 amino acids. CDR1 and CDR2 (germline): SNHLY, FYNNEI. The J segment lost 4 bases and the V segment lost 8 bases, leaving 4 bases of the junction unmatched. The CDR3 DNA is TGTGCCAGCGCCGGGACAGGGGGGAATCAGCCCCAGCATTTT. This sequence encodes CASAGTGGNQPQHF.

The chain is built from TRBV6-5 and TRBJ1-1; D gene ambiguous. This CDR3 has 14 residues. V was trimmed by 6 bases and J by 4 bases, leaving 15 bases between them. The germline gives CDR1 MNHEY, CDR2 SVGAGI. The chain's CDR3 is CASRQQEEGTEAFF. For the CDR3, the DNA is TGTGCCAGCAGACAACAAGAGGAGGGCACTGAAGCTTTCTTT.

The chain is built from TRBV5-1 and TRBJ1-1, with 7 bases lining up with TRBD1. With 4 bases clipped from V and 4 bases from J, the junction kept 10 bases outside the gene matches. In germline, CDR1 is SGHRS, CDR2 YFSETQ. The length of the CDR3 is 15 residues. Here the CDR3 reads CASSTNPTGVTEAFF. CDR3 nucleotides: TGCGCCAGCAGCACTAACCCTACAGGGGTCACTGAAGCTTTCTTT.

The chain recombines TRBV5-1 with TRBJ2-3; D perhaps matches TRBD2 (5 bases). Trimming stripped 0 bases from V and 6 bases from J, with 14 bases between. Germline loops: CDR1 SGHRS, CDR2 YFSETQ. The CDR3 loop spans 15 amino acids. The CDR3 region has the DNA TGCGCCAGCAGCTTGGACTTCGGGGAAGGGGATACGCAGTATTTT. This codes for CASSLDFGEGDTQYF.